These T cell receptor beta chains were read from a single sample in a study of blood T cells in healthy people across ages. In TCRdb, the 5' RACE reads were re-called with MiXCR into one record per CDR3 protein. The sample has more than 450,000 distinct CDR3 sequences; approximately 26% are singletons. The same sample was also studied in work on T cells of mothers and their children.

Specimen: blood. The receptor source for this set is a boy aged 2 to 10 in good health. Each CDR3 is given with its conserved first and last residue. The order of the fields is clone size, J gene, D gene, V gene, CDR3 DNA, CDR3 protein. A D gene is named only where the DNA matches it firmly. Size values are once, few and many counts, or a class for expanded clones, and some rows have none.

few | TRBJ2-7 | - | TRBV3-1 | TGTGCCAGCAGCCAAGATATCGGAGAACGACGCGAGCAGCACTTC | CASSQDIGERREQHF
- | TRBJ2-1 | - | TRBV27 | TGTGCCAGCAGTCTCCGGGGACTTTTCTCCTCCTACAATGAGCAGTTCTTC | CASSLRGLFSSYNEQFF
- | TRBJ2-3 | - | TRBV11-2 | TGTACCAGCAGCCAGGGGCGGACAGATACGCAGTATTTT | CTSSQGRTDTQYF
- | TRBJ2-7 | - | TRBV10-3 | TGTGCCATCTGCTCGGGGGAGAACGAGCAGTACTTC | CAICSGENEQYF
- | TRBJ2-3 | TRBD1 | TRBV24-1 | TGTGCCACCAGTGATCAGGGGGCACGGGATACGCAGTATTTT | CATSDQGARDTQYF
few | TRBJ2-1 | TRBD1 | TRBV7-8 | TGTGCCAGCAGCAGAAGGGGGACAGGGATGAATGAGCAGTTCTTC | CASSRRGTGMNEQFF
- | TRBJ1-2 | - | TRBV5-5 | TGTGCCAGCAGTCTCCTGTCAGGGATCTATGGCTACACCTTC | CASSLLSGIYGYTF
few | TRBJ1-1 | - | TRBV27 | TGTGCCAGCAGACGATTTAGGGACACCGAAGCTTTCTTT | CASRRFRDTEAFF
few | TRBJ1-6 | - | TRBV19 | TGTGCCAGTAGTATGGCGGACAACTATAATTCACCCCTCCACTTT | CASSMADNYNSPLHF
- | TRBJ2-7 | - | TRBV5-5 | TGTGCCAGCAGCTTCGAAGAATACGTAACCTACGAGCAGTACTTC | CASSFEEYVTYEQYF
- | TRBJ1-2 | TRBD1 | TRBV5-1 | TGCGCCAGCAGCTCGGGACAGGCCGTTTCCTATGGCTACACCTTC | CASSSGQAVSYGYTF
- | TRBJ2-5 | - | TRBV15 | TGTGCCACCAGATTCGGACGGACTGGCGAGACCCAGTACTTC | CATRFGRTGETQYF
- | TRBJ2-3 | TRBD2 | TRBV7-2 | TGTGCCAGCAGCTTGACTAGCGGGGGTCGGGATACGCAGTATTTT | CASSLTSGGRDTQYF
- | TRBJ1-4 | - | TRBV7-9 | TGTGCCAGCAGCCACCCTGGAGGGGGAGATGAAAAACTGTTTTTT | CASSHPGGGDEKLFF
- | TRBJ2-3 | - | TRBV20-1 | TGCAGTGCTAGGGGTATCACTAGCCCCACCGACCATAGCACAGATACGCAGTATTTT | CSARGITSPTDHSTDTQYF
few | TRBJ2-7 | TRBD1 | TRBV12-5 | TGTGCTAGTGGTTTGATCACCGGGACAGGGGGATTCTACGAGCAGTACTTC | CASGLITGTGGFYEQYF
few | TRBJ1-1 | - | TRBV5-1 | TGCGCCAGCAGCTTGGTCGGGGGGCCCCCTTCGAACACTGAAGCTTTCTTT | CASSLVGGPPSNTEAFF
- | TRBJ2-3 | - | TRBV6-2/TRBV6-3 | TGTGCCAGCAGCCCCGGGACCTTGAGGGGTACGCAGTATTTT | CASSPGTLRGTQYF
few | TRBJ1-1 | - | TRBV6-6 | TGTGCCAGCCGGGGGTTTGTGAACACTGAAGCTTTCTTT | CASRGFVNTEAFF
- | TRBJ1-1 | - | TRBV13 | TGTGCCAGCAGCTACCTAACGAGGGATCAGAACACTGAAGCTTTCTTT | CASSYLTRDQNTEAFF
- | TRBJ1-2 | - | TRBV9 | TGTGCCAGCAGCGTAGAAGGGGATGGTGGCTACACCTTC | CASSVEGDGGYTF
- | TRBJ1-2 | - | TRBV14 | TGTGCCAGCAGCCAAGCGACGGGATATGGCTACACCTTC | CASSQATGYGYTF